This passage covers 18 T cell receptor beta chains from one sample sequenced in a study of blood T cells in healthy people across ages. The second PCR ran about 7 to 12 cycles with a sample-barcoded 5' primer and J-beta primers. TCRdb re-called the 5' RACE reads through MiXCR, storing one row per CDR3 protein. The sample lists 2 million or so distinct CDR3 sequences, 49% occurring once. The sequenced sample consisted of blood. Source of these receptors: a woman in her thirties or forties in good health.

This clonotype was detected only once. V usage is TRBV27 and J usage is TRBJ1-6; no clear D gene. CDR1 and CDR2 from the germline V gene are MNHEY and SMNVEV (reference sequence). With 1 base removed from V and 5 bases from J, the gap between germline ends came to 6 bases. This CDR3 has 14 amino acids. The DNA for the CDR3 is TGTGCCAGCAGTTTATGGCAGGATAATTCACCCCTCCACTTT. This translates into CASSLWQDNSPLHF.

This sequence joins TRBV3-1 and TRBJ2-4; no clear D. The DNA end lines up better with TRBJ2-5; the J call may be wrong. The CDR3 is 15 residues long. The germline V gene encodes CDR1 LGHDT and CDR2 YNNKEL (reference sequence). The CDR3, as DNA: TGTGCCAGCAGCCAAGATTGGGGTAATCGAGAGACCCAGTACTTC. It specifies CASSQDWGNRETQYF.

The chain is built from TRBV5-1 and TRBJ2-3; TRBD2 aligns across 10 bases. The CDR3 loop spans 16 amino acids. Germline V gene lookup returns CDR1 SGHRS and CDR2 YFSETQ. V gave up 0 bases and J gave up 4 bases; unmatched junction bases: 5. The CDR3 coding sequence is TGCGCCAGCAGCTTGGTCACTAGCGGGGCGGCAGATACGCAGTATTTT. Translating gives CASSLVTSGAADTQYF.

The V and J genes are TRBV27 and TRBJ1-6; 11 bases agree with TRBD1. Trimming cost V 2 bases and J 9 bases; bases outside gene matches: 9. Germline loops: CDR1 MNHEY, CDR2 SMNVEV (reference sequence). The CDR3 has 17 amino acids. Here the CDR3 DNA reads TGTGCCAGCAGTTTAGCACTAGGACAGGGGGCCGGTTCACCCCTCCACTTT. The encoded protein is CASSLALGQGAGSPLHF.

This clonotype turned up a few times. The rearrangement links TRBV28 to TRBJ1-2; D is ambiguous. This CDR3 is 14 amino acids long. In germline, CDR1 is MDHEN, CDR2 SYDVKM. Trimming shortened V by 3 bases and J by 5 bases, and 13 bases separated the two germline ends. Here the CDR3 reads CASSLGLVGYGYTF. The CDR3 region has the DNA TGTGCCAGCAGTTTGGGCCTTGTCGGTTATGGCTACACCTTC.

This chain links TRBV7-2 with TRBJ2-5; D unclear. V was shortened by 3 bases and J by 4 bases, with 9 bases between the two germline ends. The germline gives CDR1 SGHTA, CDR2 FQGNSA. The CDR3 covers 13 residues. The CDR3 DNA reads TGTGCCAGCAGCTTGAAAAACGGAGAGACCCAGTACTTC. It specifies CASSLKNGETQYF. The variable domain in full, completed from reference TRBV7-2 and TRBJ2-5, reads GAGVSQSPSNKVTEKGKDVELRCDPISGHTALYWYRQSLGQGLEFLIYFQGNSAPDKSGLPSDRFSAERTGGSVSTLTIQRTQQEDSAVYLCASSLKNGETQYFGPGTRLLVL.

The chain combines TRBV7-8 with TRBJ2-6; D could derive from TRBD1 or TRBD2 (5 bases each). The ends were cut back, 4 bases at V and 2 bases at J, with 15 bases in the middle. This CDR3 is 17 amino acids long. CDR1 SGHVS and CDR2 FQNEAQ come from the germline V gene. The CDR3 DNA reads as TGTGCCAGCAGCTCTACACCCTTGGGGGCTGGGGCCAACGTCCTGACTTTC. This gives the protein CASSSTPLGAGANVLTF.

This clonotype was seen more than once but under ten times. The CDR3 coding sequence is TGTGCCAGCAGCGTATGGGAGAACTATGGCTACACCTTC. Translating gives CASSVWENYGYTF. The chain combines TRBV7-6 with TRBJ1-2; unclear D gene. The V and J ends lost 5 bases and 2 bases respectively, with 9 bases between them. Germline V gene lookup returns CDR1 SGHVS and CDR2 FNYEAQ. The CDR3 contains 13 residues.

To note about this clonotype: An end of the junction does not agree with germline; a read error may underlie this. This chain connects TRBV5-1 to TRBJ1-2; 9 positions agree with TRBD1. CDR3 length: 15 amino acids. The germline V gene has CDR1 SGHRS and CDR2 YFSETQ. The CDR3 loop reads CASSVPGQGNYGCTF. For the CDR3, the DNA is TGCGCCAGCAGCGTACCTGGACAGGGGAATTATGGCTGCACCTTC. Drawing the rest from reference TRBV5-1 and TRBJ1-2, the complete variable domain is KAGVTQTPRYLIKTRGQQVTLSCSPISGHRSVSWYQQTPGQGLQFLFEYFSETQRNKGNFPGRFSGRQFSNSRSEMNVSTLELGDSALYLCASSVPGQGNYGCTFGSGTRLTVV.

The chain uses TRBV18 and TRBJ1-1; D gene ambiguous. V shed 3 bases and J shed 10 bases, with 12 bases lying between them. The V gene's germline CDR1 is KGHSH and CDR2 LQKENI. The length of the CDR3 is 12 residues. CDR3 amino acids: CASSPGGPVAFF. CDR3 bases: TGTGCCAGCTCACCGGGAGGGCCGGTAGCTTTCTTT.

This clonotype was recorded a few times. This chain connects TRBV7-2 to TRBJ2-7, with 7 bases matching TRBD2. The germline V gene has CDR1 SGHTA and CDR2 FQGNSA. This CDR3 is built from 16 residues. Losses at the gene ends were 1 base for V and 7 bases for J; bases not matched to a gene: 13. The CDR3 coding sequence is TGTGCCAGCAGCTTAGGGGGAGGGAATTCCTACAATGAGCAGTACTTC. The encoded protein is CASSLGGGNSYNEQYF.

V is TRBV5-1 and J is TRBJ1-4; 10 bases fit TRBD1. The CDR3 totals 16 residues. The germline CDR1 and CDR2 sequences are SGHRS and YFSETQ. The trim removed 3 bases at V and 4 bases at J, leaving 6 bases unmatched. CDR3 amino acids: CASSSDRGGFNEKLFF. As DNA, the CDR3 is TGCGCCAGCAGCTCGGACAGGGGGGGATTTAATGAAAAACTGTTTTTT.

This chain joins TRBV4-3 and TRBJ1-4; 11 nucleotides line up with TRBD1. This CDR3 comprises 17 residues. V gave up 0 bases and J gave up 6 bases; unmatched junction bases: 6. CDR1 and CDR2 (germline): LGHNA, YSLEER. The CDR3 protein is CASSQELPGQGDEKLFF. CDR3 bases: TGCGCCAGCAGCCAAGAACTGCCGGGACAGGGGGATGAAAAACTGTTTTTT.

J is TRBJ1-6 and V is TRBV20-1; 8 bases align to TRBD1. Germline V lookup: CDR1 DFQATT, CDR2 SNEGSKA (reference sequence). The CDR3 has 14 amino acids. Trimming cost V 5 bases and J 7 bases; bases outside gene matches: 7. As DNA, the CDR3 is TGCAGTGCTGGCGACGGACAGGGCAATTCACCCCTCCACTTT. Its protein product is CSAGDGQGNSPLHF.

Turning to this clonotype: One end of the junction fails to match germline, which may point to a read error. V is TRBV7-6 and J is TRBJ2-3; D is unclear. The CDR3 totals 11 residues. Germline-derived CDR1 and CDR2 are SGHVS and FNYEAQ. The chain's CDR3 is CVSTTTDTQYF. The CDR3 DNA reads as TGTGTCAGTACGACCACAGACACGCAGTATTTT.

This clonotype was seen more than once but under ten times. The genes are TRBV7-6 and TRBJ2-1, with D hard to call. V shed 1 base and J shed 8 bases, with 9 bases lying between them. Germline CDR1 reads SGHVS; CDR2 reads FNYEAQ. The CDR3 totals 13 residues. CDR3 region: CASSLVRLDEQFF. CDR3 nucleotides: TGTGCCAGCAGCTTAGTTAGGCTGGATGAGCAGTTCTTC.

The chain joins TRBV12-3 or TRBV12-4 to TRBJ2-1, with 7 bases lining up with TRBD2. The J call is doubtful: the DNA matches TRBJ2-7 better. This CDR3 has 16 residues. The CDR3, as DNA: TGTGCCAGCAGCCCCCCGGGAGGAGAACCCTACAATGAGCAGTACTTC. It is translated as CASSPPGGEPYNEQYF.

The chain couples TRBV3-1 to TRBJ1-2; no reliable D call. The CDR3 is 14 residues long. Germline-derived CDR1 and CDR2 are LGHDT and YNNKEL (reference sequence). V was shortened by 0 bases and J by 7 bases, with 12 bases between the two germline ends. CDR3 sequence (DNA): TGTGCCAGCAGCCAAGAGATTAACAGTCCTGGCTACACCTTC. Its translation: CASSQEINSPGYTF.